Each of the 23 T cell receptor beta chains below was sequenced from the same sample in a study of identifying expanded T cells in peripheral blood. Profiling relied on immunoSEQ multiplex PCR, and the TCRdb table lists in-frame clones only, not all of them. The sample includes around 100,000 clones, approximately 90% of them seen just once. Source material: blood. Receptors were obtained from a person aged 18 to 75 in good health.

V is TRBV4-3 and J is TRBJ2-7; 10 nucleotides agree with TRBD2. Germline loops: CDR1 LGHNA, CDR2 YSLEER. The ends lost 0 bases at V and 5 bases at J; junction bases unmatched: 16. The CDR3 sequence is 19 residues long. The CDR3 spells CASSQDPETSGYRGNEQYF. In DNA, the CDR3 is TGCGCCAGCAGCCAAGATCCGGAGACTAGCGGGTACAGAGGGAACGAGCAGTACTTC.

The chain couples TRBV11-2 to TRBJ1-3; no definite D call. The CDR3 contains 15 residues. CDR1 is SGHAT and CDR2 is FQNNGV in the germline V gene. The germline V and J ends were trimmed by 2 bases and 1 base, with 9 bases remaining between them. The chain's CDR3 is CASSLRTESGNTIYF. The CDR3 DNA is TGTGCCAGCAGCTTACGTACCGAGTCTGGAAACACCATATATTTT. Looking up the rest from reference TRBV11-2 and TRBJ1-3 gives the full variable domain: EAGVAQSPRYKIIEKRQSVAFWCNPISGHATLYWYQQILGQGPKLLIQFQNNGVVDDSQLPKDRFSAERLKGVDSTLKIQPAKLEDSAVYLCASSLRTESGNTIYFGEGSWLTVV.

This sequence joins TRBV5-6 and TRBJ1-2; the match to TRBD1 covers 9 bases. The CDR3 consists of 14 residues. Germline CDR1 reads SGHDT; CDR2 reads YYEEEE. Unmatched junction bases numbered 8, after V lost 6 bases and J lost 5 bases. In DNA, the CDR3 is TGTGCCAGCACAAATAGGGACAGGGATTATGGCTACACCTTC. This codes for CASTNRDRDYGYTF.

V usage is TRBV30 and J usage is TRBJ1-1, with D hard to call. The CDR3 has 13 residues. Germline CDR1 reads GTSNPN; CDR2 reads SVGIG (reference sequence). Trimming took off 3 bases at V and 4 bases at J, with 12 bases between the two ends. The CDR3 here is CAWRGWSGTEAFF. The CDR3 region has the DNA TGTGCCTGGAGAGGGTGGTCAGGCACTGAAGCTTTCTTT.

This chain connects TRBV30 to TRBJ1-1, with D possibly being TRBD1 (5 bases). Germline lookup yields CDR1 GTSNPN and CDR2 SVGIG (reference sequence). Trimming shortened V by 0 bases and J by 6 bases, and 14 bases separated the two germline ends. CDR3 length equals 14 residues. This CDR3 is CAWSVRWGIAEAFF. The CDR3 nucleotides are TGTGCCTGGAGTGTACGTTGGGGCATCGCTGAAGCTTTCTTT.

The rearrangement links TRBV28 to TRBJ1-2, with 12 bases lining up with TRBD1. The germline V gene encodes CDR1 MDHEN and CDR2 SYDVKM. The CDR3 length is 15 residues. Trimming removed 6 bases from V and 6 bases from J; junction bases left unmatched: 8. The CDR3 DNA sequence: TGTGCCAGCAGCCTGGGGGGACAGGGGGCAGATGGCTACACCTTC. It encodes CASSLGGQGADGYTF.

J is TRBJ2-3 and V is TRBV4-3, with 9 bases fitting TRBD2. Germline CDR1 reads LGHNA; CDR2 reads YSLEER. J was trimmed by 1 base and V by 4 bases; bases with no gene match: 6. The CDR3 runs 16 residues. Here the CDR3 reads CASSRNSGGGTDTQYF. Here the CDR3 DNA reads TGCGCCAGCAGCCGGAATAGCGGGGGAGGCACAGATACGCAGTATTTT.

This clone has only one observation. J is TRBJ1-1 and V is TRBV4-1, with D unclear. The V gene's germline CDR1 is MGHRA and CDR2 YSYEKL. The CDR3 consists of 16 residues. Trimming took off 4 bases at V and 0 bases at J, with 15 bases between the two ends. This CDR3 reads CASSPVQKVLNTEAFF. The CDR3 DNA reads TGCGCCAGCAGCCCGGTGCAGAAAGTTTTGAACACTGAAGCTTTCTTT.

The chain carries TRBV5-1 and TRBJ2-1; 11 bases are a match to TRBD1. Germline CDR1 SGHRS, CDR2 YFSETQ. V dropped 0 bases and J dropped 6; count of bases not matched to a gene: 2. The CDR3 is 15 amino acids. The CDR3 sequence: CASSLVGQGANEQFF. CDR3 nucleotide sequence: TGCGCCAGCAGCTTGGTAGGACAGGGGGCCAATGAGCAGTTCTTC.

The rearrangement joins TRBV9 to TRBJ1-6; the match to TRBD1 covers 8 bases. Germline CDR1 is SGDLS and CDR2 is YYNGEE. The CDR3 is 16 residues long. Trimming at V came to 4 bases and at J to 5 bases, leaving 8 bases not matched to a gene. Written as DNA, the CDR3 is TGTGCCAGCAGCCTCGGACAGGGTTTCAATAATTCACCCCTCCACTTT. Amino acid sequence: CASSLGQGFNNSPLHF.

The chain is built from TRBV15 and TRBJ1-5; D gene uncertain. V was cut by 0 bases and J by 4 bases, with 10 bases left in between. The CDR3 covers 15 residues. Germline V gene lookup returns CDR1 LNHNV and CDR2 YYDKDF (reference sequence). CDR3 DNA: TGTGCCACCAGCAGAGATTTGAGATTTAATCAGCCCCAGCATTTT. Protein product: CATSRDLRFNQPQHF.

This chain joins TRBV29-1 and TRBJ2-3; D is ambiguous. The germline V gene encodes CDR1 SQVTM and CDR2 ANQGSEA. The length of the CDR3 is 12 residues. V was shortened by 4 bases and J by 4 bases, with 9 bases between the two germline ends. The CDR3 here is CSVVGGADTQYF. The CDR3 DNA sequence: TGCAGCGTTGTTGGTGGGGCAGATACGCAGTATTTT.

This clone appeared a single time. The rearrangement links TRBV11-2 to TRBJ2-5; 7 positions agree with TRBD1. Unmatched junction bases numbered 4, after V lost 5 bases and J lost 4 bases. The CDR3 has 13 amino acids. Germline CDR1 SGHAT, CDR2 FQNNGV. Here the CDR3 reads CASSRDRAETQYF. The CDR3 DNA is TGTGCCAGCAGCCGCGACAGGGCAGAGACCCAGTACTTC.

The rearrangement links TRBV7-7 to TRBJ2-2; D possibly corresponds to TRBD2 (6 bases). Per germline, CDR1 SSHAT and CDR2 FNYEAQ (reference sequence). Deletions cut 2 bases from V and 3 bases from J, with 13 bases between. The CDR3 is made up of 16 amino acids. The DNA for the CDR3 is TGTGCCAGCAGCTTATCCCCGGGACTCGACACCGGGGAGCTGTTTTTT. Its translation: CASSLSPGLDTGELFF.

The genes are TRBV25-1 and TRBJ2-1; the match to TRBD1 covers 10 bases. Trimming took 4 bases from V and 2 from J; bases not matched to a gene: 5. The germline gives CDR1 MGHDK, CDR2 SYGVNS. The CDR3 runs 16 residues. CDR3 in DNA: TGTGCCAGCAGTGCCGGACAGGGGGTCCCCTACAATGAGCAGTTCTTC. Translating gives CASSAGQGVPYNEQFF.

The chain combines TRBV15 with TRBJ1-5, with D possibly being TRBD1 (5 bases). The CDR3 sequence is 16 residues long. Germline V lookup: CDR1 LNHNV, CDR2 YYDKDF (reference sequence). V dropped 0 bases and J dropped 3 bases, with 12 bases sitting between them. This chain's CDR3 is CATSRDRGAVNQPQHF. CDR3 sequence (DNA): TGTGCCACCAGCAGAGATAGGGGTGCAGTCAATCAGCCCCAGCATTTT.

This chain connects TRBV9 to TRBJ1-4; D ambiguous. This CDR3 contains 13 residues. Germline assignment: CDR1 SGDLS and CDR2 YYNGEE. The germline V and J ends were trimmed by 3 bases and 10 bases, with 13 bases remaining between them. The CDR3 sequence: CASSASRTGKLFF. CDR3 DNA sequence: TGTGCCAGCAGCGCTAGTAGGACGGGAAAACTGTTTTTT.

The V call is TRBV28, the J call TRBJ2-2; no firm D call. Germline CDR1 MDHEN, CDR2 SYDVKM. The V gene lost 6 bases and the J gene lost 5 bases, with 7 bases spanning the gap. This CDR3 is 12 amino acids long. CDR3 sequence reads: CASSLSTGELFF. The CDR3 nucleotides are TGTGCCAGCAGCTTAAGTACCGGGGAGCTGTTTTTT.

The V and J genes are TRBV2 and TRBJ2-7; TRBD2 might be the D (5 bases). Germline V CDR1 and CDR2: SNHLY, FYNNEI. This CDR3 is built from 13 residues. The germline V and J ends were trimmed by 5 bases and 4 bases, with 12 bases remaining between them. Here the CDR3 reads CASSSGVGYEQYF. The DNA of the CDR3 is TGTGCCAGCAGTTCCGGGGTTGGGTACGAGCAGTACTTC.

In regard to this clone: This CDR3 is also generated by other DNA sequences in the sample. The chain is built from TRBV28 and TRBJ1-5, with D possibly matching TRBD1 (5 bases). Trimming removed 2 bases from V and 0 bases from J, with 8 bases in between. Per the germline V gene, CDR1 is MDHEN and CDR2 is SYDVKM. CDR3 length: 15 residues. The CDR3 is CASSLQGYSNQPQHF. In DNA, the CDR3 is TGTGCCAGCAGTTTACAGGGTTATAGCAATCAGCCCCAGCATTTT.

This CDR3 reads CASSTRINEQFF. As DNA, the CDR3 is TGTGCCAGCAGCACCAGGATCAATGAGCAGTTCTTC. This chain uses TRBV7-2 with TRBJ2-1, with D hard to call. V lost 5 bases to trimming and J lost 6 bases, with 8 bases between them. Germline lookup yields CDR1 SGHTA and CDR2 FQGNSA. The CDR3 runs 12 residues.

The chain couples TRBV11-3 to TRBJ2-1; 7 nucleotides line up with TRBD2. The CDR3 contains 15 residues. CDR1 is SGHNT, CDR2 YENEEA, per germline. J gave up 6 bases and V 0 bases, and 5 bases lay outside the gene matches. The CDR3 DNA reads TGTGCCAGCAGCTTAGAGCCGGGACTATTCAATGAGCAGTTCTTC. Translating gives CASSLEPGLFNEQFF.

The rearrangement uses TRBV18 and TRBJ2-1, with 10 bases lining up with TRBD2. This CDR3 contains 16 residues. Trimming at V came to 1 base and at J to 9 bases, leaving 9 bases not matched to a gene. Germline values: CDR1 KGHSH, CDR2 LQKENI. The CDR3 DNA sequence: TGTGCCAGCTCACCACGTCTAGCGGGAGCCCCCGGTGAGCAGTTCTTC. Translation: CASSPRLAGAPGEQFF. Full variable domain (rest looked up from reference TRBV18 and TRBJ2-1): NAGVMQNPRHLVRRRGQEARLRCSPMKGHSHVYWYRQLPEEGLKFMVYLQKENIIDESGMPKERFSAEFPKEGPSILRIQQVVRGDSAAYFCASSPRLAGAPGEQFFGPGTRLTVL.